These T cell receptor delta chains were read from a single sample in a study of γδ T cells in repeated Plasmodium falciparum infection. TCRdb redid the clone calls on the multiplex PCR reads with CATT. The repertoire holds 50,000 to 65,000 delta-chain clones, 1.7% seen once, with 15% in the top ten. The specimen sequenced was gamma-delta T cells from blood. Receptors originate from a pool of human donors (malaria-infected and uninfected, not separated). The CDR3 runs from the conserved cysteine through the conserved F or W. The D gene is left open where the match is weak. Some rows mark clone size as missing; the rest say once, few, many or name a class of expanded clone.

TRDV1	TRDJ1	many	NA	TGTGCTCTTGGGGAGACCCAATTTGGTAAAGGCCTTCCTCTTCGTACTGGGGATCGGGGGGGTCTGTGGAGTTTTCCATACACCGATAAACTCATCTTT	CALGETQFGKGLPLRTGDRGGLWSFPYTDKLIF
TRDV1	TRDJ1	medium-sized	TRDD3	TGTGCTCTTGGGGAGGAAGGGGCCCTCCCAATACTGGGGGATAGATCGGATAAACTCATCTTT	CALGEEGALPILGDRSDKLIF
TRDV1	TRDJ1	many	TRDD3	TGTGCTCTTGGGGAAAGTTGTATCTACTGGGGGATAAGGAGCCGCACCGATAAACTCATCTTT	CALGESCIYWGIRSRTDKLIF
TRDV1	TRDJ1	many	TRDD3	TGTGCTCTTGGGGAACATCTCCTACCTCGTACTGGGGGAGCTATTGATAAACTCATCTTT	CALGEHLLPRTGGAIDKLIF
TRDV1	TRDJ1	NA	TRDD3	TGTGCTCTTGGGGAACTATCTGGGGGATACGCCGATAAACTCATCTTT	CALGELSGGYADKLIF
TRDV1	TRDJ1	many	TRDD3	TGTGCTCTTGGGGAACTTTCACTGGGGGATACTTCCGCGGTAAAGTACACCGATAAACTCATCTTT	CALGELSLGDTSAVKYTDKLIF
TRDV1	TRDJ1	medium-sized	TRDD3	TGTGCTCTTGAGGAAATAGGTAAACCCATACTGGGGGATACGGGCGATAAACTCATCTTT	CALEEIGKPILGDTGDKLIF
TRDV1	TRDJ1	medium-sized	NA	TGTGCTCTTGGTCGTCCCCTTGTCGGGACCAAACCTTACACCGATAAACTCATCTTT	CALGRPLVGTKPYTDKLIF
TRDV1	TRDJ1	many	NA	TGTGCTCTTGGGTCCCAGGCGAAGGGAAAGGATACATGGTTCGCCGATAAACTCATCTTT	CALGSQAKGKDTWFADKLIF
TRDV1	TRDJ1	many	NA	TGTGCTCTTGGGGAACTCGTAGGGTTTACGAATGGGGGACCTTCCTACACCGATAAACTCATCTTT	CALGELVGFTNGGPSYTDKLIF
TRDV1	TRDJ1	many	TRDD2	TGTGCTCTTGGGGGAATCTTCCTACCGAGCGATAAACTCATCTTT	CALGGIFLPSDKLIF
TRDV1	TRDJ1	medium-sized	NA	TGTGCTCTTGGGGAACCACTCTTCCTACATTTGGGGATACCTTCCGATAAACTCATCTTT	CALGEPLFLHLGIPSDKLIF
TRDV1	TRDJ1	many	NA	TGTGCTCTTGGGGAGTTCAATCCTCACCACTTTTCTCACCCGCTTTTATACACCGATAAACTCATCTTT	CALGEFNPHHFSHPLLYTDKLIF
TRDV1	TRDJ1	many	TRDD3	TGCGCTGGGGGATACACCGATAAACTCATCTTT	CAGGYTDKLIF
TRDV1	TRDJ1	many	TRDD3	TGTGCTCTTGGGGAACCCGGCCTAGGTAGACTGGGGGATCTGTACACCGATAAACTCATCTTT	CALGEPGLGRLGDLYTDKLIF
TRDV1	TRDJ1	medium-sized	TRDD3	TGTGCTCTTGGGGAACTCAGGTCTCCCTTACTGGGGGATCCCCATAAACTCATCTTT	CALGELRSPLLGDPHKLIF
TRDV1	TRDJ1	many	TRDD3	TGTGCTCTTGGGGGACCCTCCCCCCCCCTACGCCCCCCGGGGGATACCGATAAACTCATCTTT	CALGGPSPPLRPPGDTDKLIF
TRDV1	TRDJ1	many	TRDD3	TGTGCTCTTGGGGAATTAGGGCCTCCTACGATTAGCTGGGGGATACGGGGGCCTTCTTACACCGATAAACTCATCTTT	CALGELGPPTISWGIRGPSYTDKLIF
TRDV1	TRDJ1	many	TRDD3	TGTGCTCTTGGGGAAAGAAGCTCCCCACGAGATTTTTTTTACTGGGGGATAAAGGCTAAACTCATCTTT	CALGERSSPRDFFYWGIKAKLIF
TRDV1	TRDJ1	medium-sized	NA	TGTGCTCTTGGGGAGGTCGGGAGACGGACCCCGGGAAGGTACACCGATAAACTCATCTTT	CALGEVGRRTPGRYTDKLIF
TRDV3	TRDJ2	medium-sized	TRDD2	TGTGCCTTATGGCCTTCCTACACCCTAAAGCCTTTGACAGCACAACTCTTCTTT	CALWPSYTLKPLTAQLFF
TRDV2	TRDJ1	many	NA	TGTGCCTGTGACCTCGTGCAGGATTCCCCACGAACTGGGAAGGGTGCGGGCACCGATAAACTCATCTTT	CACDLVQDSPRTGKGAGTDKLIF